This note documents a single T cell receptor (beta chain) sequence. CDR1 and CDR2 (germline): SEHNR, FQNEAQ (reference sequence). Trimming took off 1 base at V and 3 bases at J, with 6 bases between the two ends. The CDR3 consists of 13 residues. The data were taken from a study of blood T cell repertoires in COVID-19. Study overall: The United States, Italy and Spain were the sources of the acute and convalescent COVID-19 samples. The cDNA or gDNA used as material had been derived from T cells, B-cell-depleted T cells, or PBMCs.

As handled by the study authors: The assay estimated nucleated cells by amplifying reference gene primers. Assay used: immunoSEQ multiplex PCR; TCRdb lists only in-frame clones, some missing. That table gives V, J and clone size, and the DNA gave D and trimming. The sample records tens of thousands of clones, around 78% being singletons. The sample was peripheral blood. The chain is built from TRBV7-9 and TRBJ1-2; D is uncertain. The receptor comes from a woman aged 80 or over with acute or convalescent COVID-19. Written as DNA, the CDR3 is TGTGCCAGCAGCTTAGTGACTGACTATGGCTACACCTTC. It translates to CASSLVTDYGYTF.